This T cell receptor beta chain was found in a study of T cell repertoires in cytomegalovirus infection. General study points: HLA-C-restricted CMV clonotypes gave the most frequent clonotype in two of eight donors.

TCRdb redid the calling of the reads with MiXCR, one entry per CDR3 protein. The profile covers a few hundred thousand distinct CDR3 sequences, with 8% to 9.5% appearing a single time and over 3.5% taken by the ten largest. V was clipped by 1 base and J by 4 bases; unmatched bases: 2. The V gene's germline CDR1 is LGHDT and CDR2 YNNKEL (reference sequence). The CDR3 length is 14 residues. About this clonotype itself: What it binds is unknown.

This sequence originates from a human donor in good health (CMV status not recorded). Some clones in this sample may be carry-over from other donors' samples. The chain joins TRBV3-1 to TRBJ2-5, with 8 bases aligning to TRBD2. The material sequenced was PBMCs. The CDR3 nucleotides read TGTGCCAGCAGCCAAGCCGGGAGGGTAGAGACCCAGTACTTC. Translation gives CASSQAGRVETQYF.